A selection of T cell receptor beta chains follows, all from one sample in a study of T cell repertoires in cytomegalovirus infection. TCRdb reprocessed the reads with MiXCR, giving one entry per CDR3 protein. The sample holds about 150,000 distinct CDR3 sequences; 20% to 25% are singletons and the top ten take roughly 9.8%. Sequenced sample: PBMCs. These receptors were collected from a human donor in good health (CMV status not recorded). Some clones in this sample may be carry-over from other donors' samples. Both conserved end residues are part of each CDR3. Fields, in order: clone size, J gene, V gene, D gene, CDR3 DNA, CDR3 protein. The D gene is left open where the match is weak. Not every row has a clone size; where given, it reads once, few, many or a size class.

many | TRBJ1-3 | TRBV15 | TRBD1 | TGTGCCACCAGCAGAGAGACAGGGGCCCTCTCTGGAAACACCATATATTTT | CATSRETGALSGNTIYF
NA | TRBJ2-2 | TRBV28 | TRBD2 | TGTGCCAGCAGTCCCGGGACTAGCGGCCACATCTATAGGGCCGGGGAGCTGTTTTTT | CASSPGTSGHIYRAGELFF
few | TRBJ2-6 | TRBV20-1 | NA | TGCAGTGCTAGCGGCAGGGGAGTTAAGCCTGGGGCCAACGTCCTGACTTTC | CSASGRGVKPGANVLTF
many | TRBJ2-7 | TRBV7-9 | NA | TGTGCCAGCAGCCCCGTGGGACGGGGAACGCGGGAGCAGTACTTC | CASSPVGRGTREQYF
NA | TRBJ2-3 | TRBV7-3 | TRBD2 | TGTGCCAGCAGCGCCCATGGGGCGGGAGGTGGTGAGGATACGCAGTATTTT | CASSAHGAGGGEDTQYF
few | TRBJ2-3 | TRBV4-1 | NA | TGCGCCAGCAGCCATTCCCCTAAACCCACCCGGGGGAGATCGGATACGCAGTATTTT | CASSHSPKPTRGRSDTQYF
many | TRBJ2-7 | TRBV7-2 | NA | TGTGCCAGCAGCAACAAAAAGGAAAATTACGAGCAGTACTTC | CASSNKKENYEQYF
many | TRBJ2-3 | TRBV7-2 | NA | TGTGCCAGCACCCCGGGGCTTACGCAGTATTTT | CASTPGLTQYF
once | TRBJ1-5 | TRBV15 | NA | TGTGCCACCAGCAGAGACGGGAGTAGCAATCAGCCCCAGCATTTT | CATSRDGSSNQPQHF
NA | TRBJ2-7 | TRBV27 | TRBD2 | TGTGCCAGCAGTTCCCCCGGGACTAGCGGGAGGTACGAGCAGTACTTC | CASSSPGTSGRYEQYF
NA | TRBJ2-3 | TRBV19 | TRBD2 | TGTGCCAGTAGGAGACTAGCGGCTCGAAGGACAGATACGCAGTATTTT | CASRRLAARRTDTQYF
NA | TRBJ1-5 | TRBV28 | NA | TGTGCCAGCAGTTTATTACAGCTGCCCCAGCATTTT | CASSLLQLPQHF
many | TRBJ2-1 | TRBV28 | TRBD2 | TGTGCCAGCAGTTTAATAGCGGGGATATACAATGAGCAGTTCTTC | CASSLIAGIYNEQFF
many | TRBJ1-6 | TRBV7-2 | NA | TGTGCCAGCACCTCCGACTTTCAACTACGGTCACCCCTCCACTTT | CASTSDFQLRSPLHF
NA | TRBJ1-5 | TRBV4-3 | NA | TGCGCCAACAGCCAAGATGCCTGGCCATATAGCAATCAGCCCCAGCATTTT | CANSQDAWPYSNQPQHF
NA | TRBJ1-2 | TRBV7-3 | TRBD1 | TGTGCCAGCAGCTTAACGGGAGGACAGGGAAACTATGGCTACACCTTC | CASSLTGGQGNYGYTF
few | TRBJ2-3 | TRBV19 | NA | TGTGCCAGTAGTATACCAGGGGATATCACAGATACGCAGTATTTT | CASSIPGDITDTQYF
NA | TRBJ2-3 | TRBV7-2 | NA | TGTGCCAGCAGCCTTTCCCCGACGGCAGATACGCAGTATTTT | CASSLSPTADTQYF
NA | TRBJ1-1 | TRBV20-1 | NA | TGCAGTGCTAGGACAGGCGTGAACACTGAAGCTTTCTTT | CSARTGVNTEAFF
many | TRBJ1-5 | TRBV28 | NA | TGTGCCAGCAGTTTTATCGACAGAGCCGGCAATCAGCCCCAGCATTTT | CASSFIDRAGNQPQHF
few | TRBJ1-5 | TRBV12-3/TRBV12-4 | NA | TGTGCCAGCAGTTTAGTCCGCGGGGGCTTGAACAATCAGCCCCAGCATTTT | CASSLVRGGLNNQPQHF
few | TRBJ2-1 | TRBV6-2/TRBV6-3 | NA | TGTGCCAGCAGCCTTCCGTTGAATGAGCAGTTCTTC | CASSLPLNEQFF
few | TRBJ2-7 | TRBV7-9 | TRBD1 | TGTGCCAGCAGCTCCAGTTTTGGGACAGGATACTACGAGCAGTACTTC | CASSSSFGTGYYEQYF